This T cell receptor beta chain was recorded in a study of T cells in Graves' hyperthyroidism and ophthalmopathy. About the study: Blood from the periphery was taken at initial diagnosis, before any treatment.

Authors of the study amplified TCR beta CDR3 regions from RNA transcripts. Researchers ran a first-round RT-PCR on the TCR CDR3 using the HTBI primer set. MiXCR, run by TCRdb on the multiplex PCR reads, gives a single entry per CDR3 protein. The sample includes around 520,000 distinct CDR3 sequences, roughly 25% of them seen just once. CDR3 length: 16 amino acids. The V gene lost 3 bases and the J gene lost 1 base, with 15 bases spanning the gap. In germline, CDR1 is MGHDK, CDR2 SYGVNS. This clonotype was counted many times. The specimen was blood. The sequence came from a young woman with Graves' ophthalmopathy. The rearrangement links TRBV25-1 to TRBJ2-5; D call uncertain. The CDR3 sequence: CASSDMESEAQETQYF. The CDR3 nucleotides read TGTGCCAGCAGTGACATGGAGTCAGAGGCCCAAGAGACCCAGTACTTC.